The 5 T cell receptor beta chains below come from one sample, sequenced in a study of T cell repertoires in cytomegalovirus infection. Their recognized antigens are unknown. TCRdb redid the calling of the reads with MiXCR, one entry per CDR3 protein. The repertoire holds 62,000 or so distinct CDR3 sequences, with around 20% as singletons. Sample: CD8+ T cells from cultured PBMCs, taken from culture after CMV antigen stimulation. These receptors were taken from a human donor in good health (CMV status not recorded). Some clones in this sample may be carry-over from other donors' samples.

This clonotype came up a few times. The CDR3 region is CASSSGPWSTEAFF. The CDR3 region has the DNA TGTGCCAGCAGCTCGGGCCCCTGGAGCACTGAAGCTTTCTTT. The genes are TRBV6-2 or TRBV6-3 and TRBJ1-1, with no clear D. V was shortened by 6 bases and J by 4 bases, with 15 bases between the two germline ends. This CDR3 region has 14 residues. Germline V gene sequence: CDR1 MNHEY, CDR2 SVGEGT.

The chain combines TRBV7-3 with TRBJ1-1; 12 nucleotides line up with TRBD1. V was clipped by 1 base and J by 1 base; unmatched bases: 4. Germline V gene sequence: CDR1 SGHTA, CDR2 FQGTGA. The CDR3 is made up of 17 amino acids. The CDR3 protein is CASSLRGTGGQNTEAFF. The CDR3, as DNA: TGTGCCAGCAGCTTAAGGGGGACAGGGGGCCAGAACACTGAAGCTTTCTTT.

V gene TRBV7-6 combines with J gene TRBJ2-3; D uncertain. The CDR3 runs 16 residues. Per the germline V gene, CDR1 is SGHVS and CDR2 is FNYEAQ. V lost 0 bases to trimming and J lost 2 bases, with 12 bases between them. CDR3 sequence: CASSLAKGRPTDTQYF. The CDR3 nucleotides read TGTGCCAGCAGCTTAGCAAAGGGCCGCCCCACAGATACGCAGTATTTT.

The chain joins TRBV4-1 to TRBJ1-5; no clear D gene. The CDR3 runs to 15 residues. Germline V gene sequence: CDR1 MGHRA, CDR2 YSYEKL. V was clipped by 5 bases and J by 5 bases, with 16 bases between them. The CDR3 here is CASSIRQTQDQPQHF. CDR3 nucleotide sequence: TGCGCCAGCAGCATTCGTCAGACCCAGGATCAGCCCCAGCATTTT.

In this sample, this clonotype turned up a few times. The V call is TRBV12-3 or TRBV12-4, the J call TRBJ1-5; 8 nucleotides line up with TRBD1. Losses at the gene ends were 5 bases for V and 7 bases for J; bases not matched to a gene: 7. The CDR3 spans 14 residues. CDR3 in amino acids: CASSPGQGGQPQHF. CDR3 bases: TGTGCCAGCAGTCCCGGACAGGGTGGCCAGCCCCAGCATTTT.